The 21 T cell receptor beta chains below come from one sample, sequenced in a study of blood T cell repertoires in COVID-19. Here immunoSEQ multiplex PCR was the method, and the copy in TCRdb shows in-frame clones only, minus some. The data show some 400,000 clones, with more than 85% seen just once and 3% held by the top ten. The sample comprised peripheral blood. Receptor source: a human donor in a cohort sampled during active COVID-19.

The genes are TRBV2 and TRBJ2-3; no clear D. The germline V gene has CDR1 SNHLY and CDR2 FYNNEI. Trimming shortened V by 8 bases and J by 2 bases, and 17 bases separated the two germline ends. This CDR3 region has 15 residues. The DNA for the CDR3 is TGTGCCAGCGCCGAAAGACAACCAAACACAGATACGCAGTATTTT. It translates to CASAERQPNTDTQYF.

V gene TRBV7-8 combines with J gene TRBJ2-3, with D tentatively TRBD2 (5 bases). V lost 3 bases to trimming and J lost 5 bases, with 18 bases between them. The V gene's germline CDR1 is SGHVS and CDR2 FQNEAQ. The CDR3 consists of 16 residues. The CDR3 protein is CASSFLSGRLGDTQYF. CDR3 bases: TGTGCCAGCAGCTTTCTCAGCGGACGTTTAGGAGATACGCAGTATTTT.

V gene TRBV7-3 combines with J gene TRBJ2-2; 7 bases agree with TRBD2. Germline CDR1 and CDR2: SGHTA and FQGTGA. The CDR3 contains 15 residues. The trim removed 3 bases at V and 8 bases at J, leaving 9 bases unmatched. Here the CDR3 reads CASSFFIAGPGELFF. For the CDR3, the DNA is TGTGCCAGCAGCTTTTTCATAGCGGGCCCGGGGGAGCTGTTTTTT.

In DNA, the CDR3 is TGTGCCAGCAGCTCCCCTCTCCCCCCTAGCTCTCACAATGAGCAGTTCTTC. As protein: CASSSPLPPSSHNEQFF. V is TRBV7-9 and J is TRBJ2-1, with a weak D call TRBD2 (5 bases). Germline V gene data show CDR1 as SEHNR and CDR2 as FQNEAQ (reference sequence). CDR3 length: 17 amino acids. V lost 4 bases and J lost 5, with 21 bases in between. Variable domain in full (rest from reference TRBV7-9 and TRBJ2-1): DTGVSQNPRHKITKRGQNVTFRCDPISEHNRLYWYRQTLGQGPEFLTYFQNEAQLEKSRLLSDRFSAERPKGSFSTLEIQRTEQGDSAMYLCASSSPLPPSSHNEQFFGPGTRLTVL.

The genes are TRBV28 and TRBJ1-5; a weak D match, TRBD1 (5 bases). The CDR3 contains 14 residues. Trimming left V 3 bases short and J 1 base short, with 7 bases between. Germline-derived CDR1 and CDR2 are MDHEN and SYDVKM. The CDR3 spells CASSFDRSNQPQHF. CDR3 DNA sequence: TGTGCCAGCAGTTTCGACAGAAGCAATCAGCCCCAGCATTTT.

CDR3: CASSQGAGGGYEQYF. The CDR3 DNA reads TGTGCCAGCAGTCAAGGGGCGGGAGGTGGCTACGAGCAGTACTTC. This chain links TRBV2 with TRBJ2-7; TRBD2 agrees at 8 bases. With V trimmed by 5 bases and J by 3 bases, 9 bases remained unmatched. The germline gives CDR1 SNHLY, CDR2 FYNNEI. CDR3 length: 15 amino acids.

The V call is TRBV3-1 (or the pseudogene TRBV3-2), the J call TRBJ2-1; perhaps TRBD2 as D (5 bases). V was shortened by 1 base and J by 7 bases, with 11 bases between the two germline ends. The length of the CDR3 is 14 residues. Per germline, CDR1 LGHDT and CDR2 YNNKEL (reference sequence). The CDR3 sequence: CASSQALVGNEQFF. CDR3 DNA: TGTGCCAGCAGCCAAGCACTAGTAGGTAATGAGCAGTTCTTC.

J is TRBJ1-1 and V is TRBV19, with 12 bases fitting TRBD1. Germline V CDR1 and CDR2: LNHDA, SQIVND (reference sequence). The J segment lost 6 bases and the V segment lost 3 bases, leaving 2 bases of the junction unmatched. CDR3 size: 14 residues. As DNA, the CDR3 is TGTGCCAGTAGTATGGGGACAGGGGGCTCTGAAGCTTTCTTT. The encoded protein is CASSMGTGGSEAFF.

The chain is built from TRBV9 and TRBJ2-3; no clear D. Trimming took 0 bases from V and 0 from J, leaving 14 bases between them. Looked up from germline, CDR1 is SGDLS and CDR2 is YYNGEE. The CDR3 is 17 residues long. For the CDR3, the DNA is TGTGCCAGCAGCGTAGGTTCCTCGAGATCTAGCACAGATACGCAGTATTTT. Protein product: CASSVGSSRSSTDTQYF. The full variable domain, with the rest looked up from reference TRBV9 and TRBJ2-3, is DSGVTQTPKHLITATGQRVTLRCSPRSGDLSVYWYQQSLDQGLQFLIQYYNGEERAKGNILERFSAQQFPDLHSELNLSSLELGDSALYFCASSVGSSRSSTDTQYFGPGTRLTVL.

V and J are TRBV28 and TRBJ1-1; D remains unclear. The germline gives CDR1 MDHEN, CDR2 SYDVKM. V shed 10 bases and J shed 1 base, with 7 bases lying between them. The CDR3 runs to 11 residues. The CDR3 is CATLSNTEAFF. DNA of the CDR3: TGTGCCACCTTATCGAACACTGAAGCTTTCTTT.

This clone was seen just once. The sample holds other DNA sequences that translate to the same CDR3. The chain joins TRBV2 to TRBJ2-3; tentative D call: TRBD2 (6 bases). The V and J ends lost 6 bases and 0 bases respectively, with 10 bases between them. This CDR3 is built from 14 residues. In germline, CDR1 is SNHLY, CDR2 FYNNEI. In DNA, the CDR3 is TGTGCCAGCAGGGGACTTTTCAGCACAGATACGCAGTATTTT. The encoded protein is CASRGLFSTDTQYF.

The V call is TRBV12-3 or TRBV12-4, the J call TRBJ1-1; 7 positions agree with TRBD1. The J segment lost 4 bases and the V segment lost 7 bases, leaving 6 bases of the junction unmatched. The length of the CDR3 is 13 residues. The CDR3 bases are TGTGCCAGCACCCAGGGGGTAGGCACTGAAGCTTTCTTT. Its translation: CASTQGVGTEAFF.

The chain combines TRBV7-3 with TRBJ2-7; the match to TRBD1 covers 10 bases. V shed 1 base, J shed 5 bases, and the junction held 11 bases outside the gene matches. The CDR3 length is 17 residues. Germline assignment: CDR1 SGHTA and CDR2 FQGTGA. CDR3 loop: CASSLSPVGTGDDEQYF. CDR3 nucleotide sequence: TGTGCCAGCAGCTTAAGCCCCGTTGGGACAGGGGACGACGAGCAGTACTTC.

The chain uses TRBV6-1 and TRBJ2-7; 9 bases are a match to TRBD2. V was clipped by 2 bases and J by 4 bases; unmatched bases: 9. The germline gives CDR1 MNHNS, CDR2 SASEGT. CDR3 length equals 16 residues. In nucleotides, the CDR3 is TGTGCCAGCAGTGAATACCCTGGGACTAGCAGTTACGAGCAGTACTTC. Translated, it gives CASSEYPGTSSYEQYF.

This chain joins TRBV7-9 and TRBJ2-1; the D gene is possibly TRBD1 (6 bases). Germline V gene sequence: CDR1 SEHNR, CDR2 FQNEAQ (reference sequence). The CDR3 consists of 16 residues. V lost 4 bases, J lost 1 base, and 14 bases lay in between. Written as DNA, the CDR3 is TGTGCCAGCAGCTCGGGCCGGGACATATCCTACAATGAGCAGTTCTTC. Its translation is CASSSGRDISYNEQFF.

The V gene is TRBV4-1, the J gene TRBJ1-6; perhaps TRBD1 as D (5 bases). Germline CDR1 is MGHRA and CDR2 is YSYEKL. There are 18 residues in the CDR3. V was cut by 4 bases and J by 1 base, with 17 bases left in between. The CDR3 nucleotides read TGCGCCAGCAGCCGCGGAATTCCGGGGGTTTCCTATAATTCACCCCTCCACTTT. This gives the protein CASSRGIPGVSYNSPLHF.

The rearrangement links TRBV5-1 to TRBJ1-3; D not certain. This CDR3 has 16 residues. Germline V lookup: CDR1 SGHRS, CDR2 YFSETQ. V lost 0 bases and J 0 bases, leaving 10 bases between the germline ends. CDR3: CASSLGSDFSGNTIYF. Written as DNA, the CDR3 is TGCGCCAGCAGCTTGGGATCGGACTTCTCTGGAAACACCATATATTTT.

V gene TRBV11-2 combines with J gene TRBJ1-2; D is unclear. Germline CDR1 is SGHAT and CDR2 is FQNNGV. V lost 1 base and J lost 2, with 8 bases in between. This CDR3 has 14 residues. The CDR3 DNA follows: TGTGCCAGCAGCTTAGGTCCGGGGAACTATGGCTACACCTTC. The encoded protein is CASSLGPGNYGYTF.

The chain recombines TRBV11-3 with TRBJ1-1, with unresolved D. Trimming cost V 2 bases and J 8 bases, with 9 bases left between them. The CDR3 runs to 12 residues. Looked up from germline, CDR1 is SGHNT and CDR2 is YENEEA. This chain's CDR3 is CASSLPVPEAFF. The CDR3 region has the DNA TGTGCCAGCAGCTTACCGGTCCCAGAAGCTTTCTTT. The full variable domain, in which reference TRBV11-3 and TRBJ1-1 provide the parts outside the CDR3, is EAGVVQSPRYKIIEKKQPVAFWCNPISGHNTLYWYLQNLGQGPELLIRYENEEAVDDSQLPKDRFSAERLKGVDSTLKIQPAELGDSAVYLCASSLPVPEAFFGQGTRLTVV.

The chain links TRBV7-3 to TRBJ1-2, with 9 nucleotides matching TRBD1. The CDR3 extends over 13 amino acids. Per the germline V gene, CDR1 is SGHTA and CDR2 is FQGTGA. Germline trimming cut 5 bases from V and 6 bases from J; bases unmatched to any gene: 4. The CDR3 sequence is CASSLRTGDGYTF. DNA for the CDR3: TGTGCCAGCAGCCTGCGGACAGGGGATGGCTACACCTTC.

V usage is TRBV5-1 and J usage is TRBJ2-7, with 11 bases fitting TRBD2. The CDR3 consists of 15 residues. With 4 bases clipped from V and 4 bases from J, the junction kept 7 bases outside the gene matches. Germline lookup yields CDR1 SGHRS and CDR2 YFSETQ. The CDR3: CASSLSGRAGYEQYF. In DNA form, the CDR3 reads TGCGCCAGCAGCCTTAGCGGGAGGGCCGGTTACGAGCAGTACTTC.